This T cell receptor beta chain was identified during a study of post-analysis software for immune sequencing data. Study results and caveats: Comparison of patients with controls showed five TRBV segments more frequent in patients, TRBV5-6, TRBV5-1 and TRBV20-1 among them. Significantly decreased normalized Chao1 diversity was recorded for multiple sclerosis patients relative to controls.

Germline assignment: CDR1 SGHTA and CDR2 FQGNSA. V shed 4 bases and J shed 3 bases, with 13 bases lying between them. This CDR3 contains 14 residues. This clonotype was found a few times. The antigen is not known. Prepared TCR beta cDNA libraries contained unique molecular identifiers. Input populations of roughly 0.85 to 11 million T cells gave rise to 500,000 or so cDNA molecules. TCRdb ran MiXCR on the PCR reads and lists one entry per CDR3 protein. The data contain about 770,000 distinct CDR3 sequences, 35% to 55% of them singletons. The receptor comes from a girl between 5 and 17 years old with multiple sclerosis. The chain couples TRBV7-2 to TRBJ2-7; D ambiguous. The sample comprised blood. For the CDR3, the DNA is TGTGCCAGCAGCTCCTCCAGTTGGGGCTACGAGCAGTACTTC. Translating it yields CASSSSSWGYEQYF.